This T cell receptor beta chain was captured by sequencing in a study of blood T cell repertoires in COVID-19. Study context: The United States, Italy and Spain supplied acute and convalescent COVID-19 samples. From T cells, B-cell-depleted T cells, or PBMCs came the material, which was cDNA or gDNA.

Per the study methods: Using reference gene primer amplification, nucleated cell counts were estimated. Assay: immunoSEQ multiplex PCR; the TCRdb copy retains only in-frame clones and omits some. D and trimming come from the DNA, and the V and J calls and clone size come from that table. The sample contains roughly 170,000 clones, about 90% of which appear only once. Trimming at V came to 5 bases and at J to 4 bases, leaving 9 bases not matched to a gene. The CDR3 extends over 15 amino acids. Germline CDR1 reads MNHEY; CDR2 reads SVGAGI. Sequencing used peripheral blood. The J gene is TRBJ2-7, the V gene TRBV6-5, with 9 positions matching TRBD1. The sequence came from a man aged 65 to 79 with active or convalescent COVID-19. CDR3 protein: CASSPRETGGYEQYF. CDR3 in DNA: TGTGCCAGCAGTCCCCGGGAGACAGGGGGTTACGAGCAGTACTTC.